A single sample gave rise to the 20 T cell receptor beta chains below, sequenced in a study of blood T cell repertoires in COVID-19. The data were produced by immunoSEQ multiplex PCR, yet TCRdb's version contains in-frame clones alone and is incomplete. Of about half a million clones in the sample, approximately 85% were seen once. The specimen was peripheral blood. The receptors shown here come from a human donor in a cohort sampled during active COVID-19.

The V and J genes are TRBV27 and TRBJ2-1, with 12 bases that match TRBD1. Trimming at V came to 5 bases and at J to 2 bases, leaving 10 bases not matched to a gene. CDR3 length: 18 amino acids. Germline V lookup: CDR1 MNHEY, CDR2 SMNVEV (reference sequence). CDR3 sequence (DNA): TGTGCCAGCAGTGGGGGGACAGGGGGCTTCTTTCCCTACAATGAGCAGTTCTTC. It specifies CASSGGTGGFFPYNEQFF.

This chain connects TRBV28 to TRBJ2-3; TRBD2 agrees at 10 bases. This CDR3 has 17 amino acids. Germline CDR1 MDHEN, CDR2 SYDVKM. Germline trimming cut 4 bases from V and 1 base from J; bases unmatched to any gene: 8. CDR3 protein: CASSWLAGVDGTDTQYF. CDR3 coding DNA: TGTGCCAGCAGTTGGCTAGCGGGAGTGGACGGCACAGATACGCAGTATTTT.

Comment on this clone: The identical CDR3 is also encoded by other nucleotide sequences in the sample. The V call is TRBV7-2, the J call TRBJ2-7; 11 bases are a match to TRBD2. The J segment lost 1 base and the V segment lost 4 bases, leaving 3 bases of the junction unmatched. The CDR3 consists of 15 residues. Germline V gives CDR1 SGHTA, CDR2 FQGNSA. The CDR3, as DNA: TGTGCCAGCAGCTCCAGACTAGCGGGGTCCTACGAGCAGTACTTC. This translates into CASSSRLAGSYEQYF.

This chain connects TRBV28 to TRBJ2-7; D may be TRBD1 (6 bases). The CDR3 is made up of 11 amino acids. Trimming removed 8 bases at V and 10 bases at J, with 15 bases between. CDR1 is MDHEN and CDR2 is SYDVKM in the germline V gene. The CDR3 region has the DNA TGTGCCAGCCGGGTGACGGACAGTCAGTACTTC. Residues: CASRVTDSQYF.

This chain uses TRBV18 with TRBJ1-1; possible D gene TRBD1, 6 bases. There are 16 residues in the CDR3. Germline assignment: CDR1 KGHSH and CDR2 LQKENI. The ends were cut back, 3 bases at V and 4 bases at J, with 18 bases in the middle. CDR3 in DNA: TGTGCCAGCTCACCCAACAAACAGGGACGTAGCACTGAAGCTTTCTTT. It is translated as CASSPNKQGRSTEAFF. Based on the CDR3 plus reference TRBV18 and TRBJ1-1, the full variable domain is NAGVMQNPRHLVRRRGQEARLRCSPMKGHSHVYWYRQLPEEGLKFMVYLQKENIIDESGMPKERFSAEFPKEGPSILRIQQVVRGDSAAYFCASSPNKQGRSTEAFFGQGTRLTVV.

This chain connects TRBV5-4 to TRBJ2-3; 8 bases line up with TRBD1. The V gene end was trimmed by 2 bases and the J gene end by 2 bases; junction bases not matched to a gene: 7. The CDR3 spans 16 residues. CDR1 SGHNT and CDR2 YYREEE come from the germline V gene (reference sequence). The CDR3 here is CASSLIRDRYTDTQYF. Written as DNA, the CDR3 is TGTGCCAGCAGCTTAATACGGGACAGGTACACAGATACGCAGTATTTT.

A note on this clone: At the DNA level, this CDR3 is encoded by other sequences in the same sample as well. This chain joins TRBV6-5 and TRBJ1-2, with no clear D. V gave up 0 bases and J gave up 8 bases, with 7 bases separating them. CDR1 MNHEY and CDR2 SVGAGI come from the germline V gene. The CDR3 spans 12 residues. CDR3 sequence (DNA): TGTGCCAGCAGTTACTCCGGGGTCGGCTACACCTTC. Its protein is CASSYSGVGYTF.

This clone has a single count. This sequence joins TRBV6-5 and TRBJ1-1, with TRBD1 identical over 7 bases. The CDR3 consists of 14 residues. Germline-derived CDR1 and CDR2 are MNHEY and SVGAGI. The junction had 4 bases not matched to a gene; V was cut back by 2 bases and J by 4 bases. This CDR3 reads CASSYAGGSTEAFF. In DNA form, the CDR3 reads TGTGCCAGCAGTTACGCAGGGGGGTCCACTGAAGCTTTCTTT.

The chain carries TRBV6-5 and TRBJ1-1; D is undetermined. Germline CDR1 and CDR2: MNHEY and SVGAGI. The CDR3 extends over 13 amino acids. V lost 6 bases and J lost 1, with 9 bases in between. The CDR3 sequence: CASRIAGNTEAFF. The CDR3 bases are TGTGCCAGCAGAATTGCAGGGAACACTGAAGCTTTCTTT.

V gene TRBV15 combines with J gene TRBJ2-1, with D unresolved. Germline CDR1 and CDR2: LNHNV and YYDKDF (reference sequence). This CDR3 is 13 amino acids long. Trimming pared 0 bases from V and 9 bases from J, leaving 9 bases between. The CDR3 loop reads CATSRDQLSEQFF. CDR3 nucleotides: TGTGCCACCAGCAGAGATCAACTTAGTGAGCAGTTCTTC.

The chain uses TRBV30 and TRBJ2-6, with unresolved D. CDR1 is GTSNPN and CDR2 is SVGIG in the germline V gene (reference sequence). There are 14 residues in the CDR3. V lost 0 bases to trimming and J lost 3 bases, with 6 bases between them. In DNA, the CDR3 is TGTGCCTGGAGTGTAAGCTATGGGGCCAACGTCCTGACTTTC. It yields the protein CAWSVSYGANVLTF.

Of note for this clone: Other DNA variants within this sample encode the same CDR3. The CDR3: CASSERGDYGYTF. The CDR3 DNA follows: TGTGCCAGCAGTGAGCGGGGGGACTATGGCTACACCTTC. The V gene is TRBV6-1, the J gene TRBJ1-2; D might be TRBD1 (5 bases). The V gene's germline CDR1 is MNHNS and CDR2 SASEGT. The CDR3 sequence is 13 residues long. V lost 3 bases and J 3 bases, leaving 8 bases between the germline ends.

This chain joins TRBV7-2 and TRBJ1-2; D possibly corresponds to TRBD1 (5 bases). The CDR3 sequence is 13 residues long. Germline-derived CDR1 and CDR2 are SGHTA and FQGNSA. Trimming pared 1 base from V and 6 bases from J, leaving 9 bases between. CDR3 nucleotides: TGTGCCAGCAGCTTAGAGGGGCAGGATGGCTACACCTTC. Protein product: CASSLEGQDGYTF.

The V and J genes are TRBV6-6 and TRBJ1-3; no clear D. The germline V gene encodes CDR1 MNHNY and CDR2 SVGAGI (reference sequence). CDR3 length equals 15 residues. The ends were cut back, 8 bases at V and 4 bases at J, with 18 bases in the middle. The CDR3 protein is CASHLHAASGNTIYF. DNA of the CDR3: TGTGCCAGCCATCTTCACGCGGCATCCGGAAACACCATATATTTT.

The genes are TRBV19 and TRBJ1-1; a weak D match, TRBD1 (5 bases). V was pared by 7 bases and J by 1 base, with 16 bases between. CDR3 length: 15 residues. The germline CDR1 and CDR2 sequences are LNHDA and SQIVND (reference sequence). The CDR3 is CASKWGGRSNTEAFF. CDR3 nucleotides: TGTGCCAGTAAGTGGGGCGGGAGGTCGAACACTGAAGCTTTCTTT.

The rearrangement links TRBV24-1 to TRBJ2-1; 10 nucleotides align to TRBD2. V lost 1 base and J lost 8; bases outside the gene matches: 7. The CDR3 runs to 16 residues. The V gene's germline CDR1 is KGHDR and CDR2 SFDVKD. This CDR3 reads CATSDFASGRGDEQFF. CDR3 coding DNA: TGTGCCACCAGTGATTTCGCGAGCGGGAGGGGGGATGAGCAGTTCTTC.

V gene TRBV2 combines with J gene TRBJ1-4; maybe TRBD1 (5 bases). V gave up 7 bases and J gave up 7 bases, with 10 bases separating them. This CDR3 has 12 amino acids. CDR1 is SNHLY, CDR2 FYNNEI, per germline. CDR3 nucleotide sequence: TGTGCCAGCAAGCAGGGAGGTGAAAAACTGTTTTTT. Encoded protein: CASKQGGEKLFF.

The chain employs TRBV29-1 and TRBJ2-2; D possibly corresponds to TRBD2 (6 bases). V was clipped by 6 bases and J by 0 bases, with 11 bases between them. CDR1 is SQVTM, CDR2 ANQGSEA, per germline. The CDR3 length is 14 residues. The CDR3 region is CSVGLFANTGELFF. The CDR3 DNA follows: TGCAGCGTCGGACTATTCGCGAACACCGGGGAGCTGTTTTTT.

This chain joins TRBV5-4 and TRBJ2-2; TRBD2 aligns across 7 bases. Germline trimming cut 2 bases from V and 5 bases from J; bases unmatched to any gene: 6. The CDR3 is made up of 15 amino acids. Per the germline V gene, CDR1 is SGHNT and CDR2 is YYREEE (reference sequence). The CDR3 protein is CASSFPGTTTGELFF. The CDR3 coding sequence is TGTGCCAGCAGCTTTCCAGGGACTACAACCGGGGAGCTGTTTTTT.

For the CDR3, the DNA is TGTGCCAGCAGCCGACGGGACTACTCGCGTCGGTCCGAGCAGTACTTC. This gives the protein CASSRRDYSRRSEQYF. The chain couples TRBV3-1 (or the pseudogene TRBV3-2) to TRBJ2-7; 7 nucleotides match TRBD2. Germline loops: CDR1 LGHDT, CDR2 YNNKEL (reference sequence). CDR3 length equals 16 residues. Germline trimming cut 4 bases from V and 6 bases from J; bases unmatched to any gene: 15.